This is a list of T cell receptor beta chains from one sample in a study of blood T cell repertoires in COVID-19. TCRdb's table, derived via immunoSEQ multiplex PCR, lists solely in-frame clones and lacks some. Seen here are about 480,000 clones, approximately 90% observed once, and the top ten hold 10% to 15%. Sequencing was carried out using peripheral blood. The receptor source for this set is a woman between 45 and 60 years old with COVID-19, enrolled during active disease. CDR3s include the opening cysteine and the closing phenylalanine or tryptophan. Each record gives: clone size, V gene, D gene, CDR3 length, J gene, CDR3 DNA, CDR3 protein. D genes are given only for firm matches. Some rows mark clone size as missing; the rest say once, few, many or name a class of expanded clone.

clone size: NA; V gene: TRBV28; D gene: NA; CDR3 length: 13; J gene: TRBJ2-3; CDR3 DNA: TGTGCCACCGGAACGGGGAGGCCAGATACGCAGTATTTT; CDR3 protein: CATGTGRPDTQYF
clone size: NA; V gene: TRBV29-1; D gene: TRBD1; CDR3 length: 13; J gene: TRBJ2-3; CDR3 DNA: TGCAGCGTGGGGACAGGGAGAACAGATACGCAGTATTTT; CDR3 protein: CSVGTGRTDTQYF
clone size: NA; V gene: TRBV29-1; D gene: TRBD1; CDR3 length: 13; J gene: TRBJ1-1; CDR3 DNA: TGCAGCGTTGAGCGGGACAGGAACACTGAAGCTTTCTTT; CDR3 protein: CSVERDRNTEAFF
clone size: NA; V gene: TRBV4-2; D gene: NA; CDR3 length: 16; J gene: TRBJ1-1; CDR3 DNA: TGTGCCAGCAGCCGGGAGGCAGGGTTTCCCAACACTGAAGCTTTCTTT; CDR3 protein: CASSREAGFPNTEAFF
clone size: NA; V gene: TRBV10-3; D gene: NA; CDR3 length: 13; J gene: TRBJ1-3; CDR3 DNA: TGTGCCATCAGTGGGAGCGCTGGAAACACCATATATTTT; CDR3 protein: CAISGSAGNTIYF
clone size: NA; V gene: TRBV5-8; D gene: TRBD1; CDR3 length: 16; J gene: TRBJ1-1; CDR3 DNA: TGTGCCAGCAGCTTGGGTAGGGGGCGCGGGAACACTGAAGCTTTCTTT; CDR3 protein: CASSLGRGRGNTEAFF
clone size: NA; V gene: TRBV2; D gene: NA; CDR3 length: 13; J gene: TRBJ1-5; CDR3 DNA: TGTGCCAGCGACCCGACAGGCAATCAGCCCCAGCATTTT; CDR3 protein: CASDPTGNQPQHF
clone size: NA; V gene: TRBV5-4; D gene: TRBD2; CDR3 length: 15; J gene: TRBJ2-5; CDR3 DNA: TGTGCCAGCAGCTTGCCTGCCGGGACTAGAGAGACCCAGTACTTC; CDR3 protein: CASSLPAGTRETQYF
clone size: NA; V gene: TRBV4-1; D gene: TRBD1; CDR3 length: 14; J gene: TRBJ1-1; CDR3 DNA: TGCGCCAGCAGCCGGGACAGCCATAACACTGAAGCTTTCTTT; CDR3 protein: CASSRDSHNTEAFF
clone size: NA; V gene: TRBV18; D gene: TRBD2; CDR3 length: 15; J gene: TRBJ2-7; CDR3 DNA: TGTGCCAGCTCACCACCCACTAGCGGGGGCTACGAGCAGTACTTC; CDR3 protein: CASSPPTSGGYEQYF
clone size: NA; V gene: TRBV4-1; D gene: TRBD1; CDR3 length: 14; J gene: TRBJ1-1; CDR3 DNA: TGCGCCAGCAGCCCCCGGGACAGGGACACTGAAGCTTTCTTT; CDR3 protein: CASSPRDRDTEAFF
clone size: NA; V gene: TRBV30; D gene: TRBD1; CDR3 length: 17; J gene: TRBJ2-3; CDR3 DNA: TGTGCCTGGAGGGACGGGACAGGGAAGGACGGCACAGATACGCAGTATTTT; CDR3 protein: CAWRDGTGKDGTDTQYF
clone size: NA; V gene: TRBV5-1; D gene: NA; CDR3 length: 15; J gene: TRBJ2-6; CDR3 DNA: TGCGCCAGCAGCCAATACACCTCTGGGGCCAACGTCCTGACTTTC; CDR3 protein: CASSQYTSGANVLTF
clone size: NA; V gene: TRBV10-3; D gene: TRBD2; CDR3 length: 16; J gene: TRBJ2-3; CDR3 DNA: TGTGCCATCAGATCTGGACTAGTCTTGGAGACAGATACGCAGTATTTT; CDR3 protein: CAIRSGLVLETDTQYF
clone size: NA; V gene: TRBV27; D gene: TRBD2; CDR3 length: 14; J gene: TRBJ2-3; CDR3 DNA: TGTGCCAGCAGTTTATCTAGCGGGGGCGGCACGCAGTATTTT; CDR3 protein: CASSLSSGGGTQYF
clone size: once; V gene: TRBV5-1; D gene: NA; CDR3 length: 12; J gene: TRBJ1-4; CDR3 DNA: TGCGCCAGCCGGAGGGGAAATGAAAAACTGTTTTTT; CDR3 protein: CASRRGNEKLFF
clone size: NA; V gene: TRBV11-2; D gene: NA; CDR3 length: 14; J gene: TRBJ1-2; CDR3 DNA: TGTGCCAGCAGCTTAGGAACGGCTAACTATGGCTACACCTTC; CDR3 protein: CASSLGTANYGYTF
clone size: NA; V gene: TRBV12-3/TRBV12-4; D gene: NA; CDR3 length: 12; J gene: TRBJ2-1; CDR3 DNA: TGTGCCAGCAGCCCCTTGTCCAATGAGCAGTTCTTC; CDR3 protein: CASSPLSNEQFF
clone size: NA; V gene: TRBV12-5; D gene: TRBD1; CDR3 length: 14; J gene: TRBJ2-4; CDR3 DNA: TGTGCTAGTGGTTTGACCGGGACAGGGAACATTCAGTACTTC; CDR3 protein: CASGLTGTGNIQYF
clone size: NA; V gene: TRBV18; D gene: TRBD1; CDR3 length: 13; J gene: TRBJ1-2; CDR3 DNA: TGTGCCAGCTCCTTCGGACAGGTGGAAGGCTACACCTTC; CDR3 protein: CASSFGQVEGYTF
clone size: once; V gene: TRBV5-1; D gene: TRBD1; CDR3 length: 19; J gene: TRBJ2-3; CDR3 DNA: TGCGCCAGCAGCTTGGAGGGGACAGGGATGGGTCCTACGGGGGTTACGCAGTATTTT; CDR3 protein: CASSLEGTGMGPTGVTQYF
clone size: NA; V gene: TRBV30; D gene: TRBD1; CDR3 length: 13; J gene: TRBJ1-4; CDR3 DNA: TGTGCCTGGAGTCAGGGGGAATCCGAAAAACTGTTTTTT; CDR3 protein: CAWSQGESEKLFF
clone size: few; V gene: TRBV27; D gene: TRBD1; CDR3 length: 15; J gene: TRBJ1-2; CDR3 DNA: TGTGCCAGCAGTTCACCAGGGACAGGGATCTATGGCTACACCTTC; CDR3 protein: CASSSPGTGIYGYTF
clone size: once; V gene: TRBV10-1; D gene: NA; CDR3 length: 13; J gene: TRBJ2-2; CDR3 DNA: TGCGCCAGCAGTTCGAGCGGGACCGGGGAGCTGTTTTTT; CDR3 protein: CASSSSGTGELFF
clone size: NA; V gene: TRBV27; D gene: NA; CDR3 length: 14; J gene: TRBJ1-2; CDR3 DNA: TGTGCCAGCAGTTTCGGCAGGGGAAACTATGGCTACACCTTC; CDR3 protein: CASSFGRGNYGYTF
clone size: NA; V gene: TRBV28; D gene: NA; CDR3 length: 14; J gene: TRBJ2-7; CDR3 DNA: TGTGCCAGCAGTTTATTCGGGGAGACCTACGAGCAGTACTTC; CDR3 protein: CASSLFGETYEQYF
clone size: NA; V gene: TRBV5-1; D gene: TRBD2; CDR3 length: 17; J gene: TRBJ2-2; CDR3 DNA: TGCGCCAGCAGCTTCCTAGCGGGGGGTACAAACACCGGGGAGCTGTTTTTT; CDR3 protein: CASSFLAGGTNTGELFF
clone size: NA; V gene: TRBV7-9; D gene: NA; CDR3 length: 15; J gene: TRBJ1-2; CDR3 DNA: TGTGCCAGCAGCTCCGCGCAGGTTCCCGCGCCTGGCTACACCTTC; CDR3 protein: CASSSAQVPAPGYTF
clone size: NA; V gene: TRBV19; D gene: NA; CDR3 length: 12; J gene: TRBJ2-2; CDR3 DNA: TGTGCCAGTATATCCCTCTACGGGGAGCTGTTTTTT; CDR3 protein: CASISLYGELFF
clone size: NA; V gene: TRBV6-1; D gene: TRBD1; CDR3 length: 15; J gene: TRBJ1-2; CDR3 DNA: TGTGCCAGCAGTGAAGTCTTCCCAGGGGGCAATGGCTACACCTTC; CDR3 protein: CASSEVFPGGNGYTF
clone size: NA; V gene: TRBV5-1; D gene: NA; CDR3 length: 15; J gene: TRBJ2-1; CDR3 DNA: TGCGCCAGCAGCTCGGATGGACTTTCTTGGAATGAGCAGTTCTTC; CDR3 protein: CASSSDGLSWNEQFF
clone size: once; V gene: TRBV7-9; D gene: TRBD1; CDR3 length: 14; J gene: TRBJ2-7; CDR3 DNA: TGTGCCAGCAGCCCAGGGGGTAGTGTTTACGAGCAGTACTTC; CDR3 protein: CASSPGGSVYEQYF
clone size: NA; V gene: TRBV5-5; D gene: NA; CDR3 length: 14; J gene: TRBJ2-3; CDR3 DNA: TGTGCCAGCAGCCCCAGGGGTTTCCCAGATACGCAGTATTTT; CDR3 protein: CASSPRGFPDTQYF
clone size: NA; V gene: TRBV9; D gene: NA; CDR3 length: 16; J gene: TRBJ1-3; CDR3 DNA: TGTGCCAGCAGCGTAGGGGGACATCTCTCTGGAAACACCATATATTTT; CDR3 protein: CASSVGGHLSGNTIYF
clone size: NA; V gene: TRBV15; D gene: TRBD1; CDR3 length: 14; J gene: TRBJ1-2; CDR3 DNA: TGTGCCACCAGCAGGGACAGGGGTAACTATGGCTACACCTTC; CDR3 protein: CATSRDRGNYGYTF
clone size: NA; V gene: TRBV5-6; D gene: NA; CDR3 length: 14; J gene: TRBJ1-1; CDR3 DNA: TGTGCCAGCAGCCACGTTGGCGGGGGCACTGAAGCTTTCTTT; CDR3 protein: CASSHVGGGTEAFF
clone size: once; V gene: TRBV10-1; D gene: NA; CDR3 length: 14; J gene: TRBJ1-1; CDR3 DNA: TGCGCCAGCAGTGAGTCTCGGGGGTTTACTGAAGCTTTCTTT; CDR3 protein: CASSESRGFTEAFF
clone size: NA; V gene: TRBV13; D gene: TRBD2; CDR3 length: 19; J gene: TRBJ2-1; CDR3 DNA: TGTGCCAGCAGCCCGTTGGATAGCGGGGGGGCGGGCTCCTACAATGAGCAGTTCTTC; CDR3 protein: CASSPLDSGGAGSYNEQFF
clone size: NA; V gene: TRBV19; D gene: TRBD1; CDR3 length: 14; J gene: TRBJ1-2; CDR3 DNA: TGTGCCAGTACTCCAGGACAGGGGAGCTATGGCTACACCTTC; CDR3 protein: CASTPGQGSYGYTF
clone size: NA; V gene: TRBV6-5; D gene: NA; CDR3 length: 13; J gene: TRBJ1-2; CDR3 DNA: TGTGCCAGCAGGGAGCGAGCCGTCTATGGCTACACCTTC; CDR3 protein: CASRERAVYGYTF
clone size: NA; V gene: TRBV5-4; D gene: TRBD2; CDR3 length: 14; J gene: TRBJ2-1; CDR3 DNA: TGTGCCAGCAGCGCCGGGACTAGCGGGGAGCAGCAGTTCTTC; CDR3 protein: CASSAGTSGEQQFF
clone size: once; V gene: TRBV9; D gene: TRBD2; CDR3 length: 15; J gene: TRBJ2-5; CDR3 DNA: TGTGCCAGCAGCACCACAGCGGGGGGGGGAGAGACCCAGTACTTC; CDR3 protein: CASSTTAGGGETQYF
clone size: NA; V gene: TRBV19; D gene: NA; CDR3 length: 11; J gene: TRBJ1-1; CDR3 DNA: TGTGCCACCTCCCCAGGGGCGCGAGCTTTCTTT; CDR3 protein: CATSPGARAFF
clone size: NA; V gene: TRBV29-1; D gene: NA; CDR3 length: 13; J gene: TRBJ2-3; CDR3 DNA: TGCAGCGGCATAACATCAGAGGCAGATACGCAGTATTTT; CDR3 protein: CSGITSEADTQYF
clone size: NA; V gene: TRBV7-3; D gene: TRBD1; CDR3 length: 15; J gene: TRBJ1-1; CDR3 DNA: TGTGCCAGCAGCCCACAGGGGCCGTCCGGCACTGAAGCTTTCTTT; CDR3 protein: CASSPQGPSGTEAFF
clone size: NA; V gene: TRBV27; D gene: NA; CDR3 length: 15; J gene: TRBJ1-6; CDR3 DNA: TGTGCCAGCAGTTTCTGGCCCTCCGGGGGATCACCCCTCCACTTT; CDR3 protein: CASSFWPSGGSPLHF
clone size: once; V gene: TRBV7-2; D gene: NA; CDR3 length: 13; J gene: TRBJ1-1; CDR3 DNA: TGTGCCAGCAGCTCCGAGGTTGGAACTGAAGCTTTCTTT; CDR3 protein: CASSSEVGTEAFF
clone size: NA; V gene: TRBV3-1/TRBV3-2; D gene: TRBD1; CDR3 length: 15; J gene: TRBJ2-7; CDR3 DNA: TGTGCCAGCAGCTACCTCGGGACAGGGCCCCTCGAGCAGTACTTC; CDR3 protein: CASSYLGTGPLEQYF
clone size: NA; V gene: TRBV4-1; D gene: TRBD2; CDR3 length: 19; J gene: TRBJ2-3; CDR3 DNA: TGCGCCAGCAGCCTCCGAATCCCACCGACTAGCGGGGGATGGGATACGCAGTATTTT; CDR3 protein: CASSLRIPPTSGGWDTQYF
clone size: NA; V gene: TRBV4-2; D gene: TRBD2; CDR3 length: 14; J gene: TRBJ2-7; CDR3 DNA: TGTGCCAGCAGCCAGTCTAGCGGGGGACGCGAGCAGTACTTC; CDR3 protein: CASSQSSGGREQYF
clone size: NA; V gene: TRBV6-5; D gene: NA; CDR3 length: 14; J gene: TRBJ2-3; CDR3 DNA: TGTGCCAGCAGTCCCCCGGTCTTCACAGATACGCAGTATTTT; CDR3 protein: CASSPPVFTDTQYF
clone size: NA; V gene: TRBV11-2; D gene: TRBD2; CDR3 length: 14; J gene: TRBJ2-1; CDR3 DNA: TGTGCCAGCAGCACCTTGACTAGCCGGGATGAGCAGTTCTTC; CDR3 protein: CASSTLTSRDEQFF
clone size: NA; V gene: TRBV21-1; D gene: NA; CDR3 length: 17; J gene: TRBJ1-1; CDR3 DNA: TGTGCCAGCAGCAATCAATATAACAGGGCGGAGAACACTGAAGCTTTCTTT; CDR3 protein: CASSNQYNRAENTEAFF
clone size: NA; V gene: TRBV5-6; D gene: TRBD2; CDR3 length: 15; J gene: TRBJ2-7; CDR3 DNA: TGTGCCAGCAGCTTGGGGGCTAGCGGCCACTACGAGCAGTACTTC; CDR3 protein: CASSLGASGHYEQYF
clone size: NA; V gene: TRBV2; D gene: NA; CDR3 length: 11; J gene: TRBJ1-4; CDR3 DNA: TGTGCCAGCAGAGCGGGAGAAAAACTGTTTTTT; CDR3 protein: CASRAGEKLFF